This T cell receptor beta chain emerged from a study of blood T cell repertoires in COVID-19. Study overall: In each case, the material was cDNA or gDNA derived from T cells, B-cell-depleted T cells, or PBMCs.

V lost 0 bases, J lost 6 bases, and 6 bases stayed unmatched. CDR3 length: 16 amino acids. CDR1 is LGHNA and CDR2 is YNFKEQ in the germline V gene. Assay: immunoSEQ multiplex PCR; the TCRdb copy retains only in-frame clones and omits some. Among some 240,000 clones listed, 80% were seen once. The TCR was taken from a human donor in a cohort sampled during active COVID-19. The rearrangement joins TRBV4-2 to TRBJ1-5; 9 bases align to TRBD1. The specimen was peripheral blood. The CDR3, as DNA: TGTGCCAGCAGCCAAGAGGACAGGGGTAGAGGTCAGCCCCAGCATTTT. Translation: CASSQEDRGRGQPQHF.